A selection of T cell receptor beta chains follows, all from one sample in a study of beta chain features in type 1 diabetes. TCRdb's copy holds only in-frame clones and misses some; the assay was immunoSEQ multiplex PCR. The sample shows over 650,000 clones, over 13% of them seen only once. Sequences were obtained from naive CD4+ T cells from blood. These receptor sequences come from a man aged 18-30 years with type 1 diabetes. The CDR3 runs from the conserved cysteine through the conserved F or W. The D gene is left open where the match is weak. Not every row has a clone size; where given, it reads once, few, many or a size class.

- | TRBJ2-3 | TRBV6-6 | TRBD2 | TGTGCCAGCAGTTACTCAAGCGGGGCCAGGGATACGCAGTATTTT | CASSYSSGARDTQYF
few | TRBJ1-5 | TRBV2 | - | TGTGCCAGCAGTGGAACCAATCAGCCCCAGCATTTT | CASSGTNQPQHF
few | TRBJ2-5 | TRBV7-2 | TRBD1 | TGTGCCAGCAGCTTCCAGGGGGCAGGGGAGACCCAGTACTTC | CASSFQGAGETQYF
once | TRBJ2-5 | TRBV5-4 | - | TGTGCCAGCAGCTCCAAAAATGGAGATGCGGAGACCCAGTACTTC | CASSSKNGDAETQYF
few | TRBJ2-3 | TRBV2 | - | TGTGCCAGCAGCGGGGCCAGCACAGATACGCAGTATTTT | CASSGASTDTQYF
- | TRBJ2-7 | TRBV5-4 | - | TGTGCCAGCAGCTTGTATTCCGGGCACGAGCAGTACTTC | CASSLYSGHEQYF
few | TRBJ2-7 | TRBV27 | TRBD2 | TGTGCCAGCCATAAAGCGGGAGCAAGGTACGAGCAGTACTTC | CASHKAGARYEQYF
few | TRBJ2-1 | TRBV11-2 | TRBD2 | TGTGCCAGCAGCCGCGGGACTAGCGGGCGCCAGAACAATGAGCAGTTCTTC | CASSRGTSGRQNNEQFF
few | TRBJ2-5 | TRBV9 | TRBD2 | TGTGCCAGCAGCGTAGCTACGACTAGCGAGACCCAGTACTTC | CASSVATTSETQYF
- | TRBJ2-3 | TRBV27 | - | TGTGCCAGCAGTTTAATACCTAGGACAGATACGCAGTATTTT | CASSLIPRTDTQYF
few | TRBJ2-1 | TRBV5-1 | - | TGCGCCAGCAGCTTGGGGGGGCGCATCAATGAGCAGTTCTTC | CASSLGGRINEQFF
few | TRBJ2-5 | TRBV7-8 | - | TGTGCCAGCAAGTTGGCGCACCAAGAGACCCAGTACTTC | CASKLAHQETQYF
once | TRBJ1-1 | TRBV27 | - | TGTGCCAGCCGATTCCAAGGGGACACTGAAGCTTTCTTT | CASRFQGDTEAFF